This is a list of T cell receptor beta chains from one sample in a study of T cell responses to AZD1222 COVID-19 vaccine. The repertoire was sequenced with immunoSEQ multiplex PCR; TCRdb's copy has only in-frame clones and lacks some. The sample carries 95,000 to 150,000 clones, roughly 87% recorded once. The material was peripheral blood, obtained on day 0 of AZD1222 vaccination. Receptors were obtained from an adult in good health. The CDR3 runs from the conserved cysteine through the conserved F or W. D genes are given only for firm matches. Size is stated for part of the rows, as once, few or many counts, or as a class when the clone is expanded.

size	J	D	length	V	CDR3	DNA
once	TRBJ2-7	-	16	TRBV7-4	CASSFPIFVKTYEQYF	TGTGCCAGCAGCTTCCCGATTTTTGTGAAAACCTACGAGCAGTACTTC
few	TRBJ2-1	TRBD2	14	TRBV27	CASYLAGAHNEQFF	TGTGCCAGTTACTTAGCGGGGGCCCACAATGAGCAGTTCTTC
-	TRBJ1-2	TRBD1	15	TRBV3-1/TRBV3-2	CASSQDLASGGGYTF	TGTGCCAGCAGCCAAGATCTGGCGTCAGGGGGGGGCTACACCTTC
-	TRBJ1-1	-	12	TRBV19	CASGIRNTEAFF	TGTGCCAGTGGAATTCGTAACACTGAAGCTTTCTTT
once	TRBJ1-3	-	19	TRBV28	CASSPRLSGLKRRGNTIYF	TGTGCCAGCAGTCCACGATTATCAGGGTTGAAACGGCGTGGAAACACCATATATTTT
-	TRBJ2-2	-	16	TRBV2	CASSEIQGANTGELFF	TGTGCCAGCAGTGAAATACAGGGCGCGAACACCGGGGAGCTGTTTTTT
-	TRBJ2-7	TRBD1	17	TRBV7-9	CASSLPGQGLQSYEQYF	TGTGCCAGCAGCTTACCGGGACAGGGGTTGCAATCCTACGAGCAGTACTTC
few	TRBJ1-5	-	16	TRBV6-1	CASSVRTAYSNQPQHF	TGTGCCAGCAGTGTACGGACAGCATATAGCAATCAGCCCCAGCATTTT
-	TRBJ2-5	TRBD1	13	TRBV5-4	CASSLTGGETQYF	TGTGCCAGCAGCTTGACAGGGGGAGAGACCCAGTACTTC
-	TRBJ1-3	-	13	TRBV3-1/TRBV3-2	CASSGSSGNTIYF	TGTGCCAGCAGCGGCAGCTCTGGAAACACCATATATTTT
-	TRBJ1-6	TRBD1	15	TRBV27	CASSFRAGGRSPLHF	TGTGCCAGCAGTTTCCGGGCAGGGGGCCGGTCACCCCTCCACTTT
-	TRBJ2-4	-	14	TRBV27	CASARGAWADIQYF	TGTGCCAGCGCCCGAGGCGCGTGGGCGGACATTCAGTACTTC
-	TRBJ1-6	-	14	TRBV19	CASSSRGGNSPLHF	TGTGCCAGTAGTTCCCGGGGAGGGAATTCACCCCTCCACTTT
-	TRBJ1-5	-	16	TRBV6-1	CASSEEAARRDQPQHF	TGTGCCAGCAGTGAAGAGGCAGCAAGAAGGGATCAGCCCCAGCATTTT
-	TRBJ2-5	-	12	TRBV29-1	CSVGRNQETQYF	TGCAGCGTCGGACGGAATCAAGAGACCCAGTACTTC
few	TRBJ1-4	TRBD1	12	TRBV29-1	CSVRQGAGKLFF	TGCAGCGTTCGACAGGGGGCAGGGAAACTGTTTTTT
few	TRBJ2-7	-	13	TRBV5-6	CASSDGTPREQYF	TGTGCCAGCAGCGACGGGACCCCTCGGGAGCAGTACTTC
-	TRBJ1-3	TRBD1	15	TRBV7-6	CASSHMGTAGNTIYF	TGTGCCAGCAGCCATATGGGGACAGCTGGAAACACCATATATTTT
-	TRBJ1-2	-	13	TRBV6-2/TRBV6-3	CASSYRPVYGYTF	TGTGCCAGCAGTTACCGACCAGTGTATGGCTACACCTTC
-	TRBJ1-2	TRBD1	17	TRBV5-5	CASSLGGQGDRSYGYTF	TGTGCCAGCAGCCTAGGGGGACAGGGGGATAGGAGCTATGGCTACACCTTC
-	TRBJ2-4	TRBD2	16	TRBV5-1	CASSLGSGGSKNIQYF	TGCGCCAGCAGCTTGGGTAGCGGGGGGTCCAAAAACATTCAGTACTTC
-	TRBJ2-7	TRBD1	13	TRBV27	CASSLTGRYEQYF	TGTGCCAGCAGCTTGACAGGGCGCTACGAGCAGTACTTC
-	TRBJ1-2	-	14	TRBV2	CASSRRTAVYGYTF	TGTGCCAGCAGTCGAAGGACAGCCGTCTATGGCTACACCTTC
-	TRBJ1-1	-	14	TRBV18	CASSPSHGSTEAFF	TGTGCCAGCTCACCTTCCCACGGGAGCACTGAAGCTTTCTTT
-	TRBJ1-2	TRBD1	11	TRBV19	CASSRTGFDTF	TGTGCCAGTAGTAGGACAGGGTTCGACACCTTC
few	TRBJ1-6	-	15	TRBV6-1	CASSEVTGSNSPLHF	TGTGCCAGCAGTGAAGTCACAGGTTCAAATTCACCCCTCCACTTT
-	TRBJ2-5	-	14	TRBV15	CATSRDRGTETQYF	TGTGCCACCAGCAGAGATCGGGGGACGGAGACCCAGTACTTC
-	TRBJ2-7	-	10	TRBV5-8	CATKGYEQYF	TGTGCCACCAAGGGGTACGAGCAGTACTTC
-	TRBJ2-1	TRBD2	18	TRBV9	CASSVGLAGVSSYNEQFF	TGTGCCAGCAGCGTAGGACTAGCGGGGGTCTCCTCCTACAATGAGCAGTTCTTC
-	TRBJ2-7	-	14	TRBV27	CASSDPGRDYEQYF	TGTGCCAGCAGTGATCCGGGAAGGGACTACGAGCAGTACTTC
-	TRBJ2-1	TRBD2	16	TRBV6-6	CASSGSSGGKPNEQFF	TGTGCCAGCAGTGGGTCTAGCGGGGGGAAACCCAATGAGCAGTTCTTC
-	TRBJ1-1	-	14	TRBV5-1	CASSLHRVGTEAFF	TGCGCCAGCAGCTTACACAGGGTGGGCACTGAAGCTTTCTTT
once	TRBJ2-3	-	12	TRBV9	CASSVDTDTQYF	TGTGCCAGCAGCGTAGACACAGATACGCAGTATTTT
-	TRBJ2-3	TRBD2	14	TRBV7-9	CASSISGDKDTQYF	TGTGCCAGCAGTATTAGCGGGGATAAAGATACGCAGTATTTT
-	TRBJ1-6	TRBD1	15	TRBV19	CASSIGGTGVPTLHF	TGTGCCAGTAGTATTGGGGGGACAGGGGTTCCCACCCTCCACTTT
-	TRBJ2-7	-	11	TRBV6-2/TRBV6-3	CASSYRSGASF	TGTGCCAGCAGTTACCGTTCGGGGGCGAGCTTC
-	TRBJ1-5	-	14	TRBV27	CASSLGSSNQPQHF	TGTGCCAGCAGTTTGGGCAGCAGCAATCAGCCCCAGCATTTT
few	TRBJ1-1	-	12	TRBV29-1	CSVEDPGAEAFF	TGCAGCGTTGAGGACCCCGGGGCTGAAGCTTTCTTT
-	TRBJ2-6	-	15	TRBV11-3	CASSPTASGANVLTF	TGTGCCAGCAGCCCGACTGCCTCTGGGGCCAACGTCCTGACTTTC
-	TRBJ1-2	-	13	TRBV14	CASSQGIGYGYTF	TGTGCCAGCAGCCAAGGTATTGGGTATGGCTACACCTTC
-	TRBJ1-2	-	13	TRBV19	CASSITGYYGYTF	TGTGCCAGTAGTATAACGGGATACTATGGCTACACCTTC
-	TRBJ1-6	TRBD1	16	TRBV15	CATSRELGQAVSSLHF	TGTGCCACCAGCAGAGAACTAGGACAGGCGGTTTCTTCCCTCCACTTT
-	TRBJ1-5	TRBD1	15	TRBV19	CASSMGQWDNQPQHF	TGTGCCAGTAGTATGGGACAGTGGGACAATCAGCCCCAGCATTTT
-	TRBJ2-1	-	13	TRBV18	CASSPISYNEQFF	TGTGCCAGCTCACCGATCTCCTACAATGAGCAGTTCTTC
-	TRBJ2-7	-	15	TRBV27	CASSKTGSRSYEQYF	TGTGCCAGCAGCAAGACAGGATCACGCTCCTACGAGCAGTACTTC
-	TRBJ1-2	-	15	TRBV5-4	CASSLEVSANYGYTF	TGTGCCAGCAGCTTGGAGGTCAGTGCTAACTATGGCTACACCTTC
-	TRBJ2-5	-	13	TRBV7-2	CASSSRPPETQYF	TGTGCCAGCAGCTCCAGACCCCCGGAGACCCAGTACTTC
-	TRBJ1-2	-	14	TRBV4-1	CASSQAVQDYGYTF	TGCGCCAGCAGCCAAGCGGTCCAGGACTATGGCTACACCTTC
-	TRBJ1-1	-	12	TRBV6-2/TRBV6-3	CASSLAGAEAFF	TGTGCCAGCAGCTTGGCCGGGGCTGAAGCTTTCTTT